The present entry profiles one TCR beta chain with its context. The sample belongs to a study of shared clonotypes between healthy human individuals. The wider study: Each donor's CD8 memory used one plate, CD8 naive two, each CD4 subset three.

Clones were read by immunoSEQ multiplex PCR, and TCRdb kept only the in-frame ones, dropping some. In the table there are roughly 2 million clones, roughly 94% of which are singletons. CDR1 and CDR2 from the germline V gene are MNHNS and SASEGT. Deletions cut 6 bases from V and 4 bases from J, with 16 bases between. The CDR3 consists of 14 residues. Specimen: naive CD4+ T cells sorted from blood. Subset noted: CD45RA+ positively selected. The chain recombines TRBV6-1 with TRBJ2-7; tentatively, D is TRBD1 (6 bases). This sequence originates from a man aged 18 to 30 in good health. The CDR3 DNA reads TGTGCCAGCAGGAATCGACAGGTAACTTACGAGCAGTACTTC. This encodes CASRNRQVTYEQYF.